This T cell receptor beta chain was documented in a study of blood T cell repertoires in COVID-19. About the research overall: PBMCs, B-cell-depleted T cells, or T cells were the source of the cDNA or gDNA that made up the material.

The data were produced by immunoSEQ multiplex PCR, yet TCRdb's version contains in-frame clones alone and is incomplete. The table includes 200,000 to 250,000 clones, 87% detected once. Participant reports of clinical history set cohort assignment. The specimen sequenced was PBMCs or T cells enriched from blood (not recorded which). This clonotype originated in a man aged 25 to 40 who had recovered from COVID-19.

The chain's CDR3 is CAWRGRGGPAFSSPLHF. DNA of the CDR3: TGTGCCTGGAGGGGGAGAGGCGGCCCGGCATTTAGTTCACCCCTCCACTTT. The chain joins TRBV30 to TRBJ1-6; unclear D gene. CDR3 length equals 17 residues. Trimming removed 3 bases from V and 9 bases from J, with 24 bases in between. The germline V gene has CDR1 GTSNPN and CDR2 SVGIG (reference sequence).